These 5 T cell receptor beta chains came from one sample sequenced in a study of naive and memory T cell subsets. An equimolar mix of two oligonucleotides served as the beta constant-region primer for TRBC1 and TRBC2. Nested alpha and beta constant-region primers with the SP2 primer drove four PCR rounds on ligated cDNA. TCRdb used MiXCR to reprocess the UMI-ligation and nested PCR reads, holding one entry per CDR3 protein. The table shows some 80,000 distinct CDR3 sequences, with 9% occurring only once. The sequenced sample consisted of naive CD8+ T cells from blood. These receptors came from a human donor in good health.

This clonotype turned up a few times. The rearrangement links TRBV20-1 to TRBJ2-1, with D possibly being TRBD2 (6 bases). Germline V lookup: CDR1 DFQATT, CDR2 SNEGSKA (reference sequence). V gave up 0 bases and J gave up 1 base, with 13 bases separating them. The CDR3 loop spans 16 amino acids. The CDR3 is CSARDGSGRSYNEQFF. The CDR3 region has the DNA TGCAGTGCTAGAGACGGGAGCGGGCGGTCCTACAATGAGCAGTTCTTC.

This clonotype was recorded many times. V is TRBV29-1 and J is TRBJ2-6; a weak D match, TRBD2 (5 bases). Germline CDR1 is SQVTM and CDR2 is ANQGSEA. The ends were cut back, 2 bases at V and 0 bases at J, with 14 bases in the middle. The CDR3 has 17 amino acids. CDR3 protein: CSVESPDDYSGANVLTF. The DNA of the CDR3 is TGCAGCGTTGAAAGTCCCGACGACTACTCTGGGGCCAACGTCCTGACTTTC.

The chain joins TRBV7-8 to TRBJ2-5; TRBD1 or TRBD2 may be the D gene (6 bases each). Germline loops: CDR1 SGHVS, CDR2 FQNEAQ. Trimming cost V 1 base and J 6 bases, with 12 bases left between them. The length of the CDR3 is 14 residues. CDR3 region: CASSLGGGGKTQYF. The CDR3 DNA sequence: TGTGCCAGCAGCTTAGGTGGGGGCGGGAAGACCCAGTACTTC.

This clonotype was detected many times. This rearrangement joins TRBV10-3 to TRBJ2-3, with 8 bases fitting TRBD2. CDR1 and CDR2 (germline): ENHRY, SYGVKD. The CDR3 runs to 17 residues. The V gene end was trimmed by 0 bases and the J gene end by 0 bases; junction bases not matched to a gene: 5. CDR3 region: CAISESTPSGSTDTQYF. CDR3 coding DNA: TGTGCCATCAGTGAGTCGACGCCTAGCGGGAGCACAGATACGCAGTATTTT.

This clonotype was seen repeatedly, ten times or more. The gene calls are TRBV9 and TRBJ2-1, with D uncertain. Germline CDR1 SGDLS, CDR2 YYNGEE. V was cut by 1 base and J by 6 bases, with 5 bases left in between. CDR3 length: 12 residues. CDR3 loop: CASSVNANEQFF. As DNA, the CDR3 is TGTGCCAGCAGCGTAAACGCCAATGAGCAGTTCTTC.